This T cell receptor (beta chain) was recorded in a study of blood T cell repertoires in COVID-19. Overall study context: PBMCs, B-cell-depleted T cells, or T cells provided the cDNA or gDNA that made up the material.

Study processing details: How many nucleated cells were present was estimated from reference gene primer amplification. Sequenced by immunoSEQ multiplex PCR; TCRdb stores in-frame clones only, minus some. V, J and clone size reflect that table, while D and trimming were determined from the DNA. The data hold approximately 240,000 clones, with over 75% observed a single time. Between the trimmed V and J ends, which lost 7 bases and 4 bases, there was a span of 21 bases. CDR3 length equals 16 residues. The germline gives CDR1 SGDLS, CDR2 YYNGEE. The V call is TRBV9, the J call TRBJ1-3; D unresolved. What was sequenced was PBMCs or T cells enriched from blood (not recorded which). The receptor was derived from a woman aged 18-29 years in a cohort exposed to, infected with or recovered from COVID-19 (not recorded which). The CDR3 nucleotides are TGTGCCAGCGCCCGAAGCCCGGGTTCGTCCGGAAACACCATATATTTT. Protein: CASARSPGSSGNTIYF.